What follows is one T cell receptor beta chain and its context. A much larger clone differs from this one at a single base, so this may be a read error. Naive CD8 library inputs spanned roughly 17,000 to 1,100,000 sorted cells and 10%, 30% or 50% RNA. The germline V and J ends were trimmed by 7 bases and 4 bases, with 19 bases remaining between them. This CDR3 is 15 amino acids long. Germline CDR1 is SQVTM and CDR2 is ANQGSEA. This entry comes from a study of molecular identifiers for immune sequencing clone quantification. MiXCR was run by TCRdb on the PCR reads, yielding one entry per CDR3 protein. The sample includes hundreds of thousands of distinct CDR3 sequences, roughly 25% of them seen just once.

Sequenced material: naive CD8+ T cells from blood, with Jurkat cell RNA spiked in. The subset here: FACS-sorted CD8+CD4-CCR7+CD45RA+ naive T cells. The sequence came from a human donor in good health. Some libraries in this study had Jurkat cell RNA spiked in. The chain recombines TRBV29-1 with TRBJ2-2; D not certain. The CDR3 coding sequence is TGCAGCGCCACCGCCCGGCGGACGAGCACCGGGGAGCTGTTTTTT. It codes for CSATARRTSTGELFF.